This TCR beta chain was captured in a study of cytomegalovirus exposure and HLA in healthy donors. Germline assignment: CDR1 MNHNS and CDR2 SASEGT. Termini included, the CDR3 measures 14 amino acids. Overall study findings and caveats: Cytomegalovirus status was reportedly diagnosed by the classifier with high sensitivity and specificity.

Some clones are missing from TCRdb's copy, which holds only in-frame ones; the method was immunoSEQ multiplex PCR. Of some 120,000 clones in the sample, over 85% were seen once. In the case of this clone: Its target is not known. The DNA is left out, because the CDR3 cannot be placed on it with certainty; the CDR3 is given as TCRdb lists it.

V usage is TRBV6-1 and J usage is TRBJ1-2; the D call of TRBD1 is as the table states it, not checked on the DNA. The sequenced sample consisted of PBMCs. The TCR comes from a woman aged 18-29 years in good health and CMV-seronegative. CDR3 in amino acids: CASILDRVVRGYTF.